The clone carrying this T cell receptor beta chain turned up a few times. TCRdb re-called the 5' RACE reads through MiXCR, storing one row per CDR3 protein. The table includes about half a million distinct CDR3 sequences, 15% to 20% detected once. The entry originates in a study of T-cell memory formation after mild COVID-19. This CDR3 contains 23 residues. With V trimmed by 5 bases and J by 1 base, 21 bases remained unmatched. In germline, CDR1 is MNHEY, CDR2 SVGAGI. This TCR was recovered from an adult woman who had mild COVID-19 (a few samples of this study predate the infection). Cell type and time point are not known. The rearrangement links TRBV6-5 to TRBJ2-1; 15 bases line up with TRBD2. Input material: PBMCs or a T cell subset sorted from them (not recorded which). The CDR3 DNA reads TGTGCCAGCAGTCCCCCCCGCCCGGGACTAGCGGGAGGACCGGGGTCGTCCTACAATGAGCAGTTCTTC. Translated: CASSPPRPGLAGGPGSSYNEQFF.